This T cell receptor (beta chain) is drawn from a study of OX40 agonist ivuxolimab in advanced cancers. General study points: Clonal expansion in partial responders at 0.1-3.0 mg/kg ranked among the lowest. Averaging showed that CD8+ T cells had more expanded clones than CD4+ did.

This clone was seen just once. The antigen is unknown. V dropped 6 bases and J dropped 2; count of bases not matched to a gene: 5. This CDR3 spans 14 amino acids. The germline V gene has CDR1 ENHRY and CDR2 SYGVKD. Profiled with immunoSEQ multiplex PCR; TCRdb holds only in-frame clones, not every one. The profile shows 60,000 to 90,000 clones, 87% of them singletons. The sequencing here drew on CD4+ or CD8+ T cells sorted from blood, taken in a trial of the OX40 agonist ivuxolimab. The TCR originated in an adult with an advanced solid tumor such as melanoma, head and neck, liver or kidney cancer. The V call is TRBV10-3, the J call TRBJ2-7; 9 positions match TRBD1. The CDR3 loop is CAIRATGGPYEQYF. In DNA, the CDR3 is TGTGCCATCAGGGCGACAGGGGGACCCTACGAGCAGTACTTC.